Each of the 26 T cell receptor beta chains below was sequenced from the same sample in a study of early T cells in non-severe SARS-CoV-2 infection (dated by TCRdb to the early 2020s). Library prep was done by 5' RACE. The sequencing machine was a NextSeq 500. The public reads were quality trimmed at Q25 with fastp and then assembled into clones with MiXCR by TCRdb, keeping productive beta chains. CDR3 protein sequences are deduplicated, and each keeps its most common genes and DNA. For this sample the table gives roughly 60,000 distinct CDR3 sequences, of which 11% were detected only once. In total, the top ten clones hold about 2.8% of the sample. Material: whole blood, obtained at baseline. These TCRs come from an adult who was a healthcare worker with PCR-confirmed SARS-CoV-2 infection or an uninfected control (not recorded which).

This chain uses TRBV12-3 or TRBV12-4 with TRBJ2-1; D assignment may be TRBD1 or TRBD2 (7 bases each). The CDR3 consists of 15 residues. Trimming pared 7 bases from V and 2 bases from J, leaving 15 bases between. CDR3 residues: CASIFRGGAYNEQFF. The CDR3 DNA follows: TGTGCCAGCATCTTCAGGGGGGGGGCCTACAATGAGCAGTTCTTC.

This chain uses TRBV7-9 with TRBJ1-1; D perhaps matches TRBD1 (5 bases). CDR1 and CDR2 from the germline V gene are SEHNR and FQNEAQ (reference sequence). V lost 0 bases, J lost 3 bases, and 11 bases lay in between. The CDR3 covers 15 residues. CDR3 nucleotides: TGTGCCAGCAGCTTAGCAGCGGGGACCGACACTGAAGCTTTCTTT. It codes for CASSLAAGTDTEAFF.

In its sample, this clonotype was seen many times. The chain employs TRBV6-1 and TRBJ1-5; D is perhaps TRBD1 (5 bases). Trimming removed 3 bases from V and 0 bases from J, with 12 bases in between. Germline V gene data show CDR1 as MNHNS and CDR2 as SASEGT. The CDR3 length is 16 residues. CDR3 region: CASSEAQGHSNQPQHF. In DNA form, the CDR3 reads TGTGCCAGCAGTGAGGCGCAGGGCCATAGCAATCAGCCCCAGCATTTT.

In its sample, this clonotype was seen many times. The gene calls are TRBV18 and TRBJ1-5; D uncertain. V was pared by 2 bases and J by 2 bases, with 7 bases between. The CDR3 contains 14 residues. Germline V gene sequence: CDR1 KGHSH, CDR2 LQKENI. Here the CDR3 reads CASSPTQGNQPQHF. CDR3 DNA sequence: TGTGCCAGCTCACCAACGCAGGGCAATCAGCCCCAGCATTTT.

This clonotype has just one count. The rearrangement joins TRBV12-2 to TRBJ1-2. TRBV12-2 is an annotated pseudogene. CDR3 size: 13 residues. CDR3 nucleotides: TGTGCAAGTCGCCTTCCCCTCCAGAATGGCTACACCTTC. It specifies CASRLPLQNGYTF.

The chain joins TRBV20-1 to TRBJ2-7; TRBD1 aligns across 7 bases. There are 12 residues in the CDR3. Germline V gene sequence: CDR1 DFQATT, CDR2 SNEGSKA (reference sequence). V dropped 6 bases and J dropped 3; count of bases not matched to a gene: 5. The CDR3 is CSAPTGSYEQYF. The CDR3 DNA sequence: TGCAGTGCCCCGACAGGGAGCTACGAGCAGTACTTC.

J is TRBJ2-1 and V is TRBV6-5; 9 positions agree with TRBD1. The CDR3 length is 18 residues. CDR1 and CDR2 from the germline V gene are MNHEY and SVGAGI. J was trimmed by 4 bases and V by 4 bases; bases with no gene match: 14. The CDR3 spells CASSSQLEPGQGYNEQFF. The CDR3 DNA follows: TGTGCCAGCAGTTCCCAACTAGAGCCGGGACAGGGATACAATGAGCAGTTCTTC.

A few counts support this clonotype. The V call is TRBV2, the J call TRBJ2-2; 9 bases fit TRBD1. Germline CDR1 and CDR2: SNHLY and FYNNEI. The CDR3 covers 14 residues. Trimming removed 8 bases from V and 5 bases from J; junction bases left unmatched: 6. CDR3: CASLDRGWTGELFF. DNA of the CDR3: TGTGCCAGCCTCGACAGGGGGTGGACCGGGGAGCTGTTTTTT. Variable domain in full (rest from reference TRBV2 and TRBJ2-2): EPEVTQTPSHQVTQMGQEVILRCVPISNHLYFYWYRQILGQKVEFLVSFYNNEISEKSEIFDDQFSVERPDGSNFTLKIRSTKLEDSAMYFCASLDRGWTGELFFGEGSRLTVL.

The V call is TRBV7-9, the J call TRBJ2-3; no clear D gene. In germline, CDR1 is SEHNR, CDR2 FQNEAQ (reference sequence). This CDR3 spans 18 amino acids. V was pared by 1 base and J by 1 base, with 18 bases between. CDR3 protein: CASSLVTSRPRGTDTQYF. CDR3 nucleotides: TGTGCCAGCAGCTTAGTGACGTCCAGGCCCCGTGGCACAGATACGCAGTATTTT.

To note about this clonotype: At one end the junction does not follow the germline gene, possibly because of a read error. V gene TRBV5-1 combines with J gene TRBJ2-7, with TRBD1 as a possible D gene (6 bases). The CDR3 has 16 amino acids. CDR1 is SGHRS and CDR2 is YFSETQ in the germline V gene. The CDR3 here is CASSPPRQEVSHEQYF. As DNA, the CDR3 is TGCGCCAGCAGCCCCCCGCGACAGGAAGTCTCCCACGAGCAGTACTTC.

This clonotype was counted between two and nine times. The J gene is TRBJ1-2, the V gene TRBV10-3; TRBD1 might be the D (5 bases). CDR3 size: 16 residues. The ends were cut back, 2 bases at V and 8 bases at J, with 21 bases in the middle. CDR1 and CDR2 from the germline V gene are ENHRY and SYGVKD. The chain's CDR3 is CAISEGGLVGLGGYTF. The CDR3 coding sequence is TGTGCCATCAGTGAGGGTGGTTTAGTGGGGCTCGGCGGCTACACCTTC.

This clonotype was seen only a few times. V is TRBV4-2 and J is TRBJ1-2; no definite D call. This CDR3 has 18 amino acids. Germline CDR1 reads LGHNA; CDR2 reads YNFKEQ. Trimming removed 0 bases at V and 2 bases at J, with 19 bases between. The CDR3 here is CASSQEVALEGYNYGYTF. In nucleotides, the CDR3 is TGTGCCAGCAGCCAAGAGGTCGCCCTGGAAGGGTACAACTATGGCTACACCTTC.

This clonotype was observed a handful of times. The V call is TRBV12-3 or TRBV12-4, the J call TRBJ2-5, with 7 bases fitting TRBD1. This CDR3 comprises 16 residues. Trimming removed 5 bases from V and 2 bases from J; junction bases left unmatched: 11. CDR3 residues: CASSKTGMMGQETQYF. For the CDR3, the DNA is TGTGCCAGCAGTAAGACAGGGATGATGGGACAAGAGACCCAGTACTTC.

The chain employs TRBV27 and TRBJ1-1, with D possibly being TRBD1 (6 bases). V lost 6 bases to trimming and J lost 10 bases, with 18 bases between them. Germline V gene data show CDR1 as MNHEY and CDR2 as SMNVEV (reference sequence). The CDR3 contains 13 residues. The CDR3 loop is CASRPYRVGRAFF. The CDR3 region has the DNA TGTGCCAGCAGGCCTTACAGGGTTGGGCGAGCTTTCTTT.

This clonotype was counted only a few times. The chain couples TRBV3-1 to TRBJ1-2; 7 bases are shared with TRBD1. V lost 8 bases and J lost 4; bases outside the gene matches: 1. The CDR3 sequence is 11 residues long. CDR1 LGHDT and CDR2 YNNKEL come from the germline V gene (reference sequence). Here the CDR3 reads CASGDSYGYTF. The CDR3 DNA reads TGTGCCAGCGGGGACAGCTATGGCTACACCTTC. Drawing the rest from reference TRBV3-1 and TRBJ1-2, the complete variable domain is DTAVSQTPKYLVTQMGNDKSIKCEQNLGHDTMYWYKQDSKKFLKIMFSYNNKELIINETVPNRFSPKSPDKAHLNLHINSLELGDSAVYFCASGDSYGYTFGSGTRLTVV.

The sample holds many counts of this clonotype. The rearrangement joins TRBV7-9 to TRBJ1-1; tentatively, D is TRBD1 (6 bases). This CDR3 has 12 amino acids. V was shortened by 2 bases and J by 7 bases, with 8 bases between the two germline ends. Per the germline V gene, CDR1 is SEHNR and CDR2 is FQNEAQ (reference sequence). The CDR3 nucleotides are TGTGCCAGCAGCTTACAGGGGTATGAAGCTTTCTTT. It is translated as CASSLQGYEAFF. The full variable domain, completed using reference TRBV7-9 and TRBJ1-1, is DTGVSQNPRHKITKRGQNVTFRCDPISEHNRLYWYRQTLGQGPEFLTYFQNEAQLEKSRLLSDRFSAERPKGSFSTLEIQRTEQGDSAMYLCASSLQGYEAFFGQGTRLTVV.

V and J are TRBV18 and TRBJ1-1; the match to TRBD1 covers 7 bases. CDR1 and CDR2 from the germline V gene are KGHSH and LQKENI. After removal of 3 bases from V and 7 bases from J, the junction contained 8 bases not matched to a gene. The CDR3 length is 14 residues. The CDR3 nucleotides are TGTGCCAGCTCACCCAGAGTTACAGGGGATGAAGCTTTCTTT. As protein: CASSPRVTGDEAFF.

This clonotype was picked up a small number of times. The chain has TRBV29-1 and TRBJ1-2; tentative D call: TRBD1 (6 bases). V lost 3 bases, J lost 3 bases, and 11 bases lay in between. Per germline, CDR1 SQVTM and CDR2 ANQGSEA. CDR3 size: 13 residues. In DNA, the CDR3 is TGCAGCGTTGAGAAGGGGGTTGACTATGGCTACACCTTC. Translating it yields CSVEKGVDYGYTF.

This clonotype was detected a few times. The rearrangement links TRBV20-1 to TRBJ2-5, with a possible D match to TRBD2 (7 bases). This CDR3 has 12 amino acids. V lost 6 bases to trimming and J lost 5 bases, with 13 bases between them. Germline V gene sequence: CDR1 DFQATT, CDR2 SNEGSKA (reference sequence). The CDR3 loop is CSALGRGETQYF. CDR3 nucleotides: TGCAGTGCCCTGGGGAGGGGGGAGACCCAGTACTTC.

J is TRBJ2-3 and V is TRBV12-3 or TRBV12-4; the D is unclear. V was trimmed by 0 bases and J by 0 bases, leaving 13 bases between them. This CDR3 is built from 17 residues. The CDR3 region is CASSLALAGSSTDTQYF. The DNA of the CDR3 is TGTGCCAGCAGTTTAGCCCTCGCAGGTTCTAGCACAGATACGCAGTATTTT.

This clonotype appeared a few times. The chain links TRBV7-2 to TRBJ1-2, with D possibly TRBD1 on 5 matching bases. Germline V gene data show CDR1 as SGHTA and CDR2 as FQGNSA. Trimming removed 5 bases from V and 4 bases from J, with 11 bases in between. This CDR3 has 13 residues. The chain's CDR3 is CASSPAGAYGYTF. CDR3 in DNA: TGTGCCAGCAGCCCAGCTGGGGCCTATGGCTACACCTTC.

This clonotype was counted at least ten times. This rearrangement joins TRBV5-1 to TRBJ1-2; no clear D gene. The V end lost 1 base, the J end lost 9 bases, and 10 bases lay between the germline ends. The CDR3 spans 12 residues. Per germline, CDR1 SGHRS and CDR2 YFSETQ. As DNA, the CDR3 is TGCGCCAGCAGCTTGCCACCCACCCGCTACACCTTC. Translated, it gives CASSLPPTRYTF.

This clonotype turned up a few times. The V and J genes are TRBV18 and TRBJ1-1; D ambiguous. The CDR3 is made up of 10 amino acids. From germline, CDR1 is KGHSH and CDR2 LQKENI. Trimming pared 4 bases from V and 11 bases from J, leaving 8 bases between. The CDR3, as DNA: TGTGCCAGCTCACTCTGGTGGGCTTTCTTT. It encodes CASSLWWAFF. The variable domain in full, with the rest retrieved from reference TRBV18 and TRBJ1-1, is NAGVMQNPRHLVRRRGQEARLRCSPMKGHSHVYWYRQLPEEGLKFMVYLQKENIIDESGMPKERFSAEFPKEGPSILRIQQVVRGDSAAYFCASSLWWAFFGQGTRLTVV.

V gene TRBV7-6 combines with J gene TRBJ2-5; maybe TRBD1 (6 bases). There are 14 residues in the CDR3. The V gene lost 2 bases and the J gene lost 5 bases, with 12 bases spanning the gap. Germline CDR1 is SGHVS and CDR2 is FNYEAQ. The CDR3 is CASSLQGRDETQYF. CDR3 nucleotides: TGTGCCAGCAGCTTACAGGGGCGCGACGAGACCCAGTACTTC.

This sequence joins TRBV6-2 or TRBV6-3 and TRBJ2-7; D gene uncertain. This CDR3 is 13 amino acids long. The germline V gene encodes CDR1 MNHEY and CDR2 SVGEGT. Trimming took off 2 bases at V and 2 bases at J, with 7 bases between the two ends. CDR3 loop: CASSYGNPYEQYF. The DNA for the CDR3 is TGTGCCAGCAGTTACGGCAACCCCTACGAGCAGTACTTC.

This clonotype was counted only a few times. This rearrangement joins TRBV7-2 to TRBJ2-1; D possibly corresponds to TRBD2 (6 bases). This CDR3 has 18 residues. Germline values: CDR1 SGHTA, CDR2 FQGNSA. Trimming removed 5 bases at V and 0 bases at J, with 20 bases between. CDR3 nucleotides: TGTGCCAGCAGCCCGGGGGTAAGCGGCCACAGCTCCTACAATGAGCAGTTCTTC. Amino acid sequence: CASSPGVSGHSSYNEQFF.